A selection of T cell receptor beta chains follows, all from one sample in a study of shared clonotypes between healthy human individuals. The method was immunoSEQ multiplex PCR; TCRdb's version includes in-frame clones alone and lacks a portion of them. The sample consists of approximately 2,200,000 clones, roughly 91% of them appearing once. The sequenced sample consisted of naive CD8+ T cells from PBMCs. These receptors were taken from a man aged 18 to 29 in good health. Some clones in this sample may be carry-over from other donors' samples. Each CDR3 is given with its conserved first and last residue. Each record gives: clone size, V gene, J gene, D gene, CDR3 protein, CDR3 DNA. A D gene is named only where the DNA matches it firmly. Clone size is stated in some rows and not others, as once, few, many or a class when expanded.

>-|TRBV15|TRBJ2-1|-
CATTDQLTGHNEQFF
TGTGCCACCACCGATCAACTTACAGGTCACAATGAGCAGTTCTTC
>-|TRBV10-3|TRBJ2-7|TRBD2
CAISPVLADYEQYF
TGTGCCATCAGCCCGGTGCTAGCGGACTACGAGCAGTACTTC
>once|TRBV7-6|TRBJ1-1|-
CASSLRARTAKAVAFF
TGTGCCAGCAGCTTACGAGCGAGGACAGCTAAAGCGGTCGCTTTCTTT
>-|TRBV12-5|TRBJ2-5|TRBD2
CASAAGGGESGRRETQYF
TGTGCTAGTGCCGCCGGAGGGGGCGAAAGCGGGAGGAGAGAGACCCAGTACTTC
>-|TRBV5-1|TRBJ2-7|TRBD1
CASRPDREGYEQYF
TGCGCCAGCAGACCGGACAGGGAAGGATACGAGCAGTACTTC
>-|TRBV27|TRBJ1-1|-
CASSLYPRQNTMNTEAFF
TGTGCCAGCAGTTTATACCCCCGGCAGAATACCATGAACACTGAAGCTTTCTTT
>-|TRBV5-6|TRBJ1-1|-
CASSPRGQNTEAFF
TGTGCCAGCAGCCCCCGGGGTCAGAACACTGAAGCTTTCTTT
>-|TRBV27|TRBJ2-1|TRBD1
CASSFIQGPPNEQFF
TGTGCCAGCAGTTTTATACAGGGGCCCCCCAATGAGCAGTTCTTC
>-|TRBV5-1|TRBJ2-2|-
CASSATHINTGELFF
TGCGCCAGCAGCGCGACACACATAAACACCGGGGAGCTGTTTTTT
>-|TRBV7-9|TRBJ2-7|TRBD1
CASSRSGTESYEQYF
TGTGCCAGCAGCAGATCCGGGACAGAGTCCTACGAGCAGTACTTC
>-|TRBV18|TRBJ2-7|-
CASSPPFRERYEQYF
TGTGCCAGCTCACCACCGTTCCGGGAGAGGTACGAGCAGTACTTC
>-|TRBV9|TRBJ2-7|TRBD2
CASSEGLAGDYYEQYF
TGTGCCAGCAGCGAGGGACTAGCGGGAGACTACTACGAGCAGTACTTC
>-|TRBV7-2|TRBJ1-2|-
CASSLVLASLYGYTF
TGTGCCAGCAGCTTAGTCCTGGCCAGCTTATATGGCTACACCTTC
>-|TRBV4-3|TRBJ2-7|TRBD1
CASSLRTGTGVGPHYEQYF
TGCGCCAGCAGCCTTCGGACAGGGACGGGAGTGGGCCCCCACTACGAGCAGTACTTC
>-|TRBV15|TRBJ2-2|-
CATSRAGTRGTGELFF
TGTGCCACCAGCAGAGCCGGGACTCGGGGCACCGGGGAGCTGTTTTTT
>-|TRBV7-9|TRBJ2-7|-
CASKQSGAYEQYF
TGTGCCAGCAAGCAATCAGGGGCCTACGAGCAGTACTTC
>-|TRBV9|TRBJ2-3|-
CASSVAGHNTDTQYF
TGTGCCAGCAGCGTAGCGGGACACAACACAGATACGCAGTATTTT
>-|TRBV6-1|TRBJ2-1|-
CASSELGSTYNEQFF
TGTGCCAGCAGTGAACTCGGGTCAACCTACAATGAGCAGTTCTTC
>-|TRBV15|TRBJ2-7|-
CATSRDLEASYEQYF
TGTGCCACCAGCAGAGATCTAGAGGCCTCCTACGAGCAGTACTTC
>once|TRBV7-9|TRBJ2-2|TRBD1
CASSFDRGNTGELFF
TGTGCCAGCAGCTTCGACAGGGGGAACACCGGGGAGCTGTTTTTT
>-|TRBV11-2|TRBJ2-1|-
CASSLGVGHQREQFF
TGTGCCAGCAGCTTAGGAGTAGGACACCAAAGGGAGCAGTTCTTC
>-|TRBV7-8|TRBJ1-2|-
CASSLTQGHYGYTF
TGTGCCAGCAGCTTAACGCAGGGGCACTATGGCTACACCTTC
>-|TRBV13|TRBJ2-7|TRBD2
CASSLVPAPKRDNEQYF
TGTGCCAGCAGCTTAGTCCCGGCTCCTAAGCGGGATAACGAGCAGTACTTC
>-|TRBV7-9|TRBJ1-4|TRBD1
CASSARTGGTLGEKLFF
TGTGCCAGCAGCGCACGGACAGGGGGTACTTTGGGTGAAAAACTGTTTTTT
>-|TRBV10-3|TRBJ2-1|TRBD2
CAISESAGVNNEQFF
TGTGCCATCAGTGAATCAGCGGGAGTCAACAATGAGCAGTTCTTC
>-|TRBV7-7|TRBJ2-7|TRBD1
CASSLTGTHEQYF
TGTGCCAGCAGCCTGACAGGGACCCACGAGCAGTACTTC
>-|TRBV5-4|TRBJ2-1|TRBD1
CASSVDRGGNNEQFF
TGTGCCAGCAGCGTAGACAGGGGGGGGAACAATGAGCAGTTCTTC
>-|TRBV27|TRBJ2-7|-
CASSSLTTRHEQYF
TGTGCCAGCAGTAGCCTGACTACTCGTCACGAGCAGTACTTC
>-|TRBV29-1|TRBJ1-1|-
CSVGRGNTEAFF
TGCAGCGTTGGGAGGGGGAACACTGAAGCTTTCTTT
>once|TRBV13|TRBJ1-2|TRBD1
CASRHPGQGIDGGYTF
TGTGCCAGCAGGCACCCCGGACAGGGAATAGATGGAGGCTACACCTTC
>once|TRBV5-1|TRBJ2-1|TRBD2
CASSFTGGTFNEQFF
TGCGCCAGCAGCTTTACGGGAGGCACCTTCAATGAGCAGTTCTTC
>-|TRBV7-9|TRBJ2-5|-
CASSAWTPPVETQYF
TGTGCCAGCAGCGCGTGGACCCCCCCAGTGGAGACCCAGTACTTC
>-|TRBV7-9|TRBJ1-2|-
CASSSRQADYNYGYTF
TGTGCCAGCAGCTCAAGACAGGCTGATTATAACTATGGCTACACCTTC
>-|TRBV9|TRBJ2-3|-
CASSGTVTSTDTQYF
TGTGCCAGCAGCGGAACCGTCACTAGCACAGATACGCAGTATTTT
>-|TRBV6-5|TRBJ1-2|TRBD1
CASTQRQGVYYGYTF
TGTGCCAGCACCCAGAGACAGGGGGTTTACTATGGCTACACCTTC
>-|TRBV18|TRBJ2-5|-
CASSPPGETQYF
TGTGCCAGCTCACCACCGGGGGAGACCCAGTACTTC
>-|TRBV7-9|TRBJ2-2|TRBD2
CASSSLGLDENTGELFF
TGTGCCAGCAGCTCCCTCGGACTAGACGAAAACACCGGGGAGCTGTTTTTT
>-|TRBV5-1|TRBJ1-2|-
CASSFSFNYGYTF
TGCGCCAGCAGCTTCTCCTTTAACTATGGCTACACCTTC
>-|TRBV7-9|TRBJ2-2|TRBD1
CASSLAYRGQNTGELFF
TGTGCCAGCAGCTTAGCCTACAGGGGGCAGAACACCGGGGAGCTGTTTTTT
>-|TRBV10-3|TRBJ2-7|-
CAISERGEQYF
TGTGCCATCAGTGAGCGAGGGGAGCAGTACTTC
>-|TRBV15|TRBJ2-7|-
CATSKETAPRDEQYF
TGTGCCACCAGCAAGGAGACAGCGCCCCGGGACGAGCAGTACTTC
>-|TRBV27|TRBJ2-5|-
CASRSLFSQETQYF
TGTGCCAGCAGATCACTATTCTCCCAAGAGACCCAGTACTTC
>-|TRBV5-8|TRBJ2-7|-
CASSLGQQTYEQYF
TGTGCCAGCAGCTTGGGACAGCAAACCTACGAGCAGTACTTC
>once|TRBV6-1|TRBJ1-3|-
CASTLTASSGNTIYF
TGTGCCAGCACACTAACAGCCTCCTCTGGAAACACCATATATTTT
>-|TRBV4-1|TRBJ2-1|-
CASSQDYRVNNEQFF
TGCGCCAGCAGCCAAGACTACAGGGTGAACAATGAGCAGTTCTTC
>few|TRBV4-1|TRBJ2-7|TRBD1
CASSQGSGQVYEQYF
TGCGCCAGCAGCCAGGGCTCGGGACAGGTATACGAGCAGTACTTC
>-|TRBV29-1|TRBJ1-3|-
CSVRGGENTIYF
TGCAGCGTCCGTGGAGGGGAAAACACCATATATTTT
>-|TRBV7-8|TRBJ1-1|-
CASSLVRDNMNTEAFF
TGTGCCAGCAGCTTAGTCAGGGATAACATGAACACTGAAGCTTTCTTT
>-|TRBV27|TRBJ1-4|-
CASSPETPPGRSTNEKLFF
TGTGCCAGCAGTCCCGAGACACCCCCGGGACGGTCAACTAATGAAAAACTGTTTTTT
>-|TRBV6-5|TRBJ2-3|-
CASSYPGDTQYF
TGTGCCAGCAGTTACCCAGGGGATACGCAGTATTTT
>-|TRBV27|TRBJ2-3|TRBD1
CASSSDRGITDTQYF
TGTGCCAGCAGTTCGGACAGGGGGATTACAGATACGCAGTATTTT
>-|TRBV29-1|TRBJ2-2|TRBD2
CSARTSGRITGELFF
TGCAGCGCCAGGACTAGCGGGAGGATCACCGGGGAGCTGTTTTTT
>-|TRBV19|TRBJ1-1|-
CASGERNTEAFF
TGTGCCAGTGGGGAGCGTAACACTGAAGCTTTCTTT
>-|TRBV27|TRBJ2-7|-
CASRILQGGGDEQYF
TGTGCCAGCAGGATTCTTCAAGGGGGGGGTGACGAGCAGTACTTC
>-|TRBV2|TRBJ2-1|-
CASTVNEQFF
TGTGCCAGCACCGTCAATGAGCAGTTCTTC
>-|TRBV5-5|TRBJ1-4|-
CASSLGGRYGEKLFF
TGTGCCAGCAGCTTGGGCGGCCGATACGGTGAAAAACTGTTTTTT
>-|TRBV6-5|TRBJ1-4|TRBD1
CAGSDRAENEKLFF
TGTGCCGGCAGCGACAGGGCCGAAAATGAAAAACTGTTTTTT
>-|TRBV10-3|TRBJ2-2|-
CAISGLGGTGELFF
TGTGCCATCAGTGGACTAGGCGGCACCGGGGAGCTGTTTTTT
>-|TRBV28|TRBJ1-5|-
CASSLFSQFSGQPQHF
TGTGCCAGCAGTTTATTCTCACAATTCAGCGGTCAGCCCCAGCATTTT